The rows below give T cell receptor beta chains drawn from one sample of a study of shared clonotypes between healthy human individuals. TCRdb's copy holds only in-frame clones and misses some; the assay was immunoSEQ multiplex PCR. The sample holds over 850,000 clones, around three quarters seen once. Specimen: memory CD4+ T cells from PBMCs. The receptors originated from a man aged 18 to 29 in good health. Some clones in this sample may be carry-over from other donors' samples. Both conserved end residues are part of each CDR3. D genes are given only for firm matches.

D	J	V	CDR3	DNA
.	TRBJ2-1	TRBV9	CASSVVPSASYNEQFF	TGTGCCAGCAGCGTAGTCCCTAGCGCGTCCTACAATGAGCAGTTCTTC
.	TRBJ2-3	TRBV9	CASSVASLADTQYF	TGTGCCAGCAGCGTAGCCAGTTTGGCGGATACGCAGTATTTT
.	TRBJ2-7	TRBV29-1	CSVGPRASYEQYF	TGCAGCGTTGGGCCCAGAGCTTCCTACGAGCAGTACTTC
.	TRBJ2-2	TRBV4-2	CASSRNLGGGAGELFF	TGTGCCAGCAGCCGGAACCTTGGGGGCGGGGCCGGGGAGCTGTTTTTT
.	TRBJ2-6	TRBV9	CASSVGASGGSGSGANVLTF	TGTGCCAGCAGCGTAGGCGCCTCTGGAGGGTCCGGCTCTGGGGCCAACGTCCTGACTTTC
TRBD1	TRBJ1-4	TRBV6-5	CASSFRTGGLGEKLFF	TGTGCCAGCAGTTTCCGAACAGGGGGCCTTGGGGAAAAACTGTTTTTT
.	TRBJ1-4	TRBV5-6	CASSRLVADGDEKLFF	TGTGCCAGCAGCCGGCTCGTGGCAGATGGCGATGAAAAACTGTTTTTT
.	TRBJ2-7	TRBV6-4	CASSDSPGGHEQYF	TGTGCCAGCAGTGACTCCCCTGGGGGCCACGAGCAGTACTTC
TRBD1	TRBJ2-5	TRBV7-2	CASSLAHGQGETQYF	TGTGCCAGCAGCTTAGCGCACGGACAGGGGGAGACCCAGTACTTC
TRBD1	TRBJ1-1	TRBV28	CASSLPGQGADTEAFF	TGTGCCAGCAGTCTCCCGGGACAGGGGGCGGACACTGAAGCTTTCTTT
TRBD2	TRBJ2-7	TRBV5-1	CASRTSGDSYEQYF	TGCGCCAGCCGTACTAGCGGGGACTCCTACGAGCAGTACTTC